This TCR beta chain was documented in a study of blood T cell repertoires in COVID-19. Background on the study: Donors in the United States, Italy and Spain gave samples during acute or convalescent COVID-19.

In the authors' workflow: By means of reference gene primer amplification, nucleated cell counts were estimated. Using immunoSEQ multiplex PCR, the repertoire was profiled, and TCRdb retains in-frame clones only, with some absent. The V and J calls and clone size are taken from that table; D and trimming were inferred from the DNA. Of about 160,000 clones listed, 87% are singletons. J lost 0 bases, V lost 10 bases, and 11 bases had no gene match. Germline V gene lookup returns CDR1 SGHRS and CDR2 YFSETQ. The CDR3 runs to 15 residues. Input material: peripheral blood. The sequence derives from a woman aged 60-70 years who had recovered from COVID-19. The chain has TRBV5-1 and TRBJ2-3; TRBD1 aligns across 7 bases. The CDR3 spells CAGQESGASTDTQYF. As DNA, the CDR3 is TGCGCCGGACAGGAATCCGGGGCCAGCACAGATACGCAGTATTTT. The whole variable domain, remainder taken from reference TRBV5-1 and TRBJ2-3, is KAGVTQTPRYLIKTRGQQVTLSCSPISGHRSVSWYQQTPGQGLQFLFEYFSETQRNKGNFPGRFSGRQFSNSRSEMNVSTLELGDSALYLCAGQESGASTDTQYFGPGTRLTVL.